This is a list of T cell receptor beta chains from one sample in a study of T cell repertoires in cytomegalovirus infection. TCRdb called the reads again in MiXCR, with one record for every CDR3 protein. This table holds roughly 180,000 distinct CDR3 sequences, 28% found once. Sequencing was performed on PBMCs. The receptor set was obtained from a human donor in good health (CMV status not recorded). Some clones in this sample may be carry-over from other donors' samples. Both conserved end residues are part of each CDR3. The order of the fields is V gene, CDR3 length, D gene, clone size, J gene, CDR3 DNA, CDR3 protein. The D gene is left open where the match is weak. Expanded clones are given a class, and other clones once, few, many or no size at all.

TRBV19	16	NA	few	TRBJ1-1	TGTGCCAGTAGTAAGGTTCGGGGCGCGGGGAACACTGAAGCTTTCTTT	CASSKVRGAGNTEAFF
TRBV10-3	16	TRBD1	few	TRBJ2-7	TGTGCCATCAGTGAGTCATGGGGGACAGTGACCTACGAGCAGTACTTC	CAISESWGTVTYEQYF
TRBV9	17	NA	NA	TRBJ2-7	TGTGCCAGCAGCGTAGCACCCGGGACACCCGGAGGTCTCGAGCAGTACTTC	CASSVAPGTPGGLEQYF
TRBV12-3/TRBV12-4	13	NA	NA	TRBJ2-3	TGTGCCAGCAGTTTAGGACCCATTGGTACGCAGTATTTT	CASSLGPIGTQYF
TRBV7-6	14	NA	NA	TRBJ2-5	TGTGCCAGCAGCTTCGGAGGCCTTCAAGAGACCCAGTACTTC	CASSFGGLQETQYF
TRBV11-3	13	NA	NA	TRBJ1-1	TGTGCCAGCAGTTACTCGTACGGCACTGAAGCTTTCTTT	CASSYSYGTEAFF
TRBV6-6	18	TRBD1	few	TRBJ2-6	TGTGCCAGCAGACTACCGGGACAGGGATTCTCTGGGGCCAACGTCCTGACTTTC	CASRLPGQGFSGANVLTF
TRBV7-2	13	NA	many	TRBJ1-1	TGTGCCAGCAGCTCCCCCATGAACACTGAAGCTTTCTTT	CASSSPMNTEAFF
TRBV4-2	16	NA	few	TRBJ2-3	TGTGCCAGCAGCCATCGCAGGGGTGGGGGCACAGATACGCAGTATTTT	CASSHRRGGGTDTQYF
TRBV6-6	17	NA	NA	TRBJ1-2	TGTGCCAGCAGTTACTCACCGAGACAGTATTCTAACTATGGCTACACCTTC	CASSYSPRQYSNYGYTF
TRBV29-1	15	TRBD2	NA	TRBJ2-3	TGCAGCGTTGGGACTAGCGGGGGGTTCACAGATACGCAGTATTTT	CSVGTSGGFTDTQYF
TRBV11-2	16	TRBD2	medium-sized	TRBJ2-3	TGTGCCAGCAGCCTGAGGGAGCGGGGGGAGGGAGATACGCAGTATTTT	CASSLRERGEGDTQYF
TRBV30	14	TRBD1	NA	TRBJ2-7	TGTGCCTGGAGTGCCCGGACAGGGGGCTACGAGCAGTACTTC	CAWSARTGGYEQYF
TRBV7-3	15	TRBD1	few	TRBJ1-1	TGTGCCAGCAGCTTAACTCGGGACAGACCCCTTGAAGCTTTCTTT	CASSLTRDRPLEAFF
TRBV4-3	14	NA	NA	TRBJ1-5	TGCGCCAGCAGCCAAGATCTTGGAAGTCAGCCCCAGCATTTT	CASSQDLGSQPQHF
TRBV7-2	12	TRBD1	many	TRBJ1-2	TGTGCCAGCACGCAGGGGGGGAGTGGCTACACCTTC	CASTQGGSGYTF
TRBV7-9	14	NA	many	TRBJ2-3	TGTGCCAGCAGCTTAGCAAGCGGAGGAGATACGCAGTATTTT	CASSLASGGDTQYF
TRBV11-2	17	NA	NA	TRBJ2-2	TGTGCCAGCAGCTTACCCCCTCGCGGGACAGACCCCGGGGAGCTGTTTTTT	CASSLPPRGTDPGELFF
TRBV12-3/TRBV12-4	12	NA	NA	TRBJ2-5	TGTGCCAGCGAAGACCCTCAAGAGACCCAGTACTTC	CASEDPQETQYF
TRBV25-1	14	NA	NA	TRBJ2-7	TGTGCCAGCAGTGATCCAGGGGTCGGTGTAGAGCAGTACTTC	CASSDPGVGVEQYF
TRBV10-3	15	NA	many	TRBJ2-5	TGTGCCATCAGTGACTTACAGGGTCAGAGGGAGACCCAGTACTTC	CAISDLQGQRETQYF
TRBV30	13	NA	NA	TRBJ2-7	TGTGCCTGGAGTGTCGCGTCAGGGGAAGAGCAGTACTTC	CAWSVASGEEQYF